Given below is one TCR beta chain in context. Its antigen is not known. The data were taken from a study of T-cell memory formation after mild COVID-19. Study outcomes and limitations: Clones that contracted from day 15 to 85 were balanced CD4/CD8, while later expanders leaned CD4+.

CDR1 and CDR2 from the germline V gene are DFQATT and SNEGSKA (reference sequence). The CDR3 is 12 residues long. V gave up 3 bases and J gave up 0 bases, with 5 bases separating them. TCRdb re-called the 5' RACE reads with MiXCR, one entry per CDR3 protein. The sample lists about 440,000 distinct CDR3 sequences; 15% to 20% were seen once. The chain couples TRBV20-1 to TRBJ2-5, with D unresolved. The sequence derives from an adult woman who had mild COVID-19 (a few samples of this study predate the infection). Cell type and time point are not known. Sequencing used PBMCs or a T cell subset sorted from them (not recorded which). In DNA form, the CDR3 reads TGCAGTGCTAGCGAGAACCAAGAGACCCAGTACTTC. It encodes CSASENQETQYF.